This TCR beta chain was profiled in a study of early T cells in non-severe SARS-CoV-2 infection. Study at large: Sequencing targeted bulk RNA from unsorted whole blood, leaving chains unpaired. Study observations and caveats: Anti-spike CD8 specificities were favored by VDJdb matching, whose results missed private and CD4 specificities.

Unique molecular identifiers were affixed to single, distinct cDNA molecules. Each CDR3 protein is one row after TCRdb ran MiXCR on the 5' RACE reads. In the table there are about 48,000 distinct CDR3 sequences, approximately 5.7% of which are singletons. With regard to this clonotype: What it binds is unknown.

Germline CDR1 reads SQVTM; CDR2 reads ANQGSEA. The CDR3 loop spans 14 amino acids. The V gene end was trimmed by 3 bases and the J gene end by 0 bases; junction bases not matched to a gene: 3. V usage is TRBV29-1 and J usage is TRBJ2-3, with 7 bases aligning to TRBD2. The sample was whole blood, taken at baseline. The source of this sequence is an adult who was a healthcare worker with PCR-confirmed SARS-CoV-2 infection or an uninfected control (not recorded which). The CDR3 DNA is TGCAGCGTTGATATTAGCGGGAGCACAGATACGCAGTATTTT. Residues: CSVDISGSTDTQYF.